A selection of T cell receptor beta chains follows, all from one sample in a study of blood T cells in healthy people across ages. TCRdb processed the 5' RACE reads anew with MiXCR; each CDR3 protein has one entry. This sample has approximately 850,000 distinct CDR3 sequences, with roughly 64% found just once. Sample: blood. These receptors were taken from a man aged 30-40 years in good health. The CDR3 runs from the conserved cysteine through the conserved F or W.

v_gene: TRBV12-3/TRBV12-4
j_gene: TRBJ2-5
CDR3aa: CASSDSGETQYF

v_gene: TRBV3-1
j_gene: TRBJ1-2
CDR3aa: CASSQDTVYGYTF

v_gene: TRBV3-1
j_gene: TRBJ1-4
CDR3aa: CASSQDTNEKLFF

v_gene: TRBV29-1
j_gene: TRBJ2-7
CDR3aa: CSVGTNSYEQYF

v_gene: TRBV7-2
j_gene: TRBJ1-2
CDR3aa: CASSSWTGTYGYTF

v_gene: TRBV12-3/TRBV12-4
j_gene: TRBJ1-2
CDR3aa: CASSLALTLAGGGYTF

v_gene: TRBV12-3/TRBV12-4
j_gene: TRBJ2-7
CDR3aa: CASTVTGQRYEQYF

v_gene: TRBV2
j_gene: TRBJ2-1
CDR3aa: CASIIERDSNEQFF

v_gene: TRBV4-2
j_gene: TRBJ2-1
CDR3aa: CASSYEWGFLRGYNEQFF

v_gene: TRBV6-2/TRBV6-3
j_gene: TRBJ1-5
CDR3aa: CASSVTGSQPQHF

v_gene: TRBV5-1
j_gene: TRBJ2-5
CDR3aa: CASSLTSTGKETQYF

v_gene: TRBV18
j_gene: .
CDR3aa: CASSTDLQETQYF

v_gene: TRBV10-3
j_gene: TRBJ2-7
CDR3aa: CAISPTGTGAYEQYF

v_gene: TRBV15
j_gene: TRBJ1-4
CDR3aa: CATSRAGRADDEKLFF

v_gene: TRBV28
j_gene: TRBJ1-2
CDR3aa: CASRHPESYGYTF

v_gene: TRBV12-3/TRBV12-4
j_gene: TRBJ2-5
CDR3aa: CASSFTGQGGGETQYF

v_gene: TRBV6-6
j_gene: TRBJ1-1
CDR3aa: CASIWGTEAFF